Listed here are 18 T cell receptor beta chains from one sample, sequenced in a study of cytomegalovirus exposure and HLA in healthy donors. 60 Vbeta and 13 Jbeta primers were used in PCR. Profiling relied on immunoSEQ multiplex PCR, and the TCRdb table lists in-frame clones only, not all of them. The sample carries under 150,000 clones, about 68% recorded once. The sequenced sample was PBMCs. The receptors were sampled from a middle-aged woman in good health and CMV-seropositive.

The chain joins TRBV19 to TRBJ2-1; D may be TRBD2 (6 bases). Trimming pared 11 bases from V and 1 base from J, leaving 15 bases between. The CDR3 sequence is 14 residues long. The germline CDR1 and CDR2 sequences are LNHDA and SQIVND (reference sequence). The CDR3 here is CAASSGTSYNEQFF. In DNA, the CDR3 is TGTGCCGCTTCCTCCGGGACTTCCTACAATGAGCAGTTCTTC.

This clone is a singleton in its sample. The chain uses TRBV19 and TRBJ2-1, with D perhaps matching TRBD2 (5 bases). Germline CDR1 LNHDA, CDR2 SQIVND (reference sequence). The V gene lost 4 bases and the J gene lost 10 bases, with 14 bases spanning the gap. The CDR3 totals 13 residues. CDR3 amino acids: CASSTVLASEQFF. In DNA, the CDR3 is TGTGCCAGTAGTACCGTTCTAGCAAGCGAGCAGTTCTTC.

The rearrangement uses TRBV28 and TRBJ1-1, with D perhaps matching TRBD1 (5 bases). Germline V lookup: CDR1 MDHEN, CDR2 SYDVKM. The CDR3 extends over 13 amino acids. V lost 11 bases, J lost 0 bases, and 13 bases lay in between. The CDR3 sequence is CACRQKVNTEAFF. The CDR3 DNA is TGTGCCTGTCGACAGAAGGTGAACACTGAAGCTTTCTTT. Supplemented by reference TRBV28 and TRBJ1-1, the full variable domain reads DVKVTQSSRYLVKRTGEKVFLECVQDMDHENMFWYRQDPGLGLRLIYFSYDVKMKEKGDIPEGYSVSREKKERFSLILESASTNQTSMYLCACRQKVNTEAFFGQGTRLTVV.

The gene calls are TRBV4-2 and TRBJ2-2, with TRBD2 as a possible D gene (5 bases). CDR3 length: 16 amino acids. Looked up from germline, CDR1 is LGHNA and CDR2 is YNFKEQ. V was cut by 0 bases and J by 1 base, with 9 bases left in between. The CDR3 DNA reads TGTGCCAGCAGCCAAGATAGGACTCAGAACACCGGGGAGCTGTTTTTT. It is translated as CASSQDRTQNTGELFF.

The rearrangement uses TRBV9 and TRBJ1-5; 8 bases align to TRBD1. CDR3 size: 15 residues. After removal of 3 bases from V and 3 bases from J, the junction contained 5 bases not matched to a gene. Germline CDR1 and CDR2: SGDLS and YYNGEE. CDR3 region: CASSGGQVFNQPQHF. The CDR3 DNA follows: TGTGCCAGCAGCGGGGGACAGGTTTTCAATCAGCCCCAGCATTTT.

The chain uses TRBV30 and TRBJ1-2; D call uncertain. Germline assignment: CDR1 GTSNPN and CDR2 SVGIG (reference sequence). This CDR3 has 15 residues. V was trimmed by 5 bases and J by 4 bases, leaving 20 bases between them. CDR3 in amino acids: CAWELNGEGGYGYTF. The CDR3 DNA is TGTGCCTGGGAACTAAATGGAGAGGGCGGCTATGGCTACACCTTC.

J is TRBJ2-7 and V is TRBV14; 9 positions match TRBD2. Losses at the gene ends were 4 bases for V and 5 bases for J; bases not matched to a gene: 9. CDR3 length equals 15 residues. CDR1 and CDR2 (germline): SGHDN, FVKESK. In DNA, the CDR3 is TGTGCCAGCAGCCTCGAAGTTAGCGGGAGCGACGAGCAGTACTTC. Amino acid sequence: CASSLEVSGSDEQYF.

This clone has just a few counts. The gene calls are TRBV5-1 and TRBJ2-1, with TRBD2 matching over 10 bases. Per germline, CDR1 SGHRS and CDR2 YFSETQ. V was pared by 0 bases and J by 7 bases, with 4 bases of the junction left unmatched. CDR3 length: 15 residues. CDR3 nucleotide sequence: TGCGCCAGCAGCTTGGGTCTAGCGGGAGCTAATGAGCAGTTCTTC. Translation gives CASSLGLAGANEQFF.

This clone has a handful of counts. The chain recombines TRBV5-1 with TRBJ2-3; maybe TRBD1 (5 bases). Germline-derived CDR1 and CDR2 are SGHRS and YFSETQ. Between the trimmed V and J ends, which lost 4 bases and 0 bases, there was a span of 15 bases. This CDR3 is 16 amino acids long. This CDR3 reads CASSPELQGSTDTQYF. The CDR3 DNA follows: TGCGCCAGCAGCCCAGAGTTGCAGGGCAGCACAGATACGCAGTATTTT. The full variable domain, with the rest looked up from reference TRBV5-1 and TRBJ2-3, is KAGVTQTPRYLIKTRGQQVTLSCSPISGHRSVSWYQQTPGQGLQFLFEYFSETQRNKGNFPGRFSGRQFSNSRSEMNVSTLELGDSALYLCASSPELQGSTDTQYFGPGTRLTVL.

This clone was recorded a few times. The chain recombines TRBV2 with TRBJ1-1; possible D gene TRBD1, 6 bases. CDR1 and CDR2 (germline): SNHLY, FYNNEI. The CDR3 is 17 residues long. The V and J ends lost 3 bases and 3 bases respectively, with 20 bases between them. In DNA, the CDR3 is TGTGCCAGCAGTGATTTAGGTGGCAGGGGCTATGACACTGAAGCTTTCTTT. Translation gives CASSDLGGRGYDTEAFF.

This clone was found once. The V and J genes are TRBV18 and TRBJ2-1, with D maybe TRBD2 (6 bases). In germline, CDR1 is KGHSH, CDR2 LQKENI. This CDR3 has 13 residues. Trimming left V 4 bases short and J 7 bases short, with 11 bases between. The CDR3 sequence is CASSRDSRNEQFF. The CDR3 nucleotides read TGTGCCAGCTCACGGGACTCAAGGAATGAGCAGTTCTTC.

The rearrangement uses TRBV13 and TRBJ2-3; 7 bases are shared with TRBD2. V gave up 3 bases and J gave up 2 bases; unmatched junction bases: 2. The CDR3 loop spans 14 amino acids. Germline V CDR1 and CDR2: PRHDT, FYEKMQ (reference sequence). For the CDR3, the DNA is TGTGCCAGCAGCTTGGGGGGGGACACAGATACGCAGTATTTT. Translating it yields CASSLGGDTDTQYF.

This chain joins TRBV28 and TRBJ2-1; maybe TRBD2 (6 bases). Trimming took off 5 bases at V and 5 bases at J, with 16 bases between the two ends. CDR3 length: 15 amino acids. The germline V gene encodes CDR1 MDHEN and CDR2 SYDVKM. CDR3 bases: TGTGCCAGCAGTACCCACGGGAGTTCTAACAATGAGCAGTTCTTC. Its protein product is CASSTHGSSNNEQFF.

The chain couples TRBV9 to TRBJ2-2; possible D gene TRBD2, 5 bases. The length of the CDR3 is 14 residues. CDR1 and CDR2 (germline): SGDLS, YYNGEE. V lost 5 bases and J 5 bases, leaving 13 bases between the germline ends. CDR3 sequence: CASRQSGLTGELFF. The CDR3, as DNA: TGTGCCAGCAGGCAGTCGGGGTTGACCGGGGAGCTGTTTTTT.

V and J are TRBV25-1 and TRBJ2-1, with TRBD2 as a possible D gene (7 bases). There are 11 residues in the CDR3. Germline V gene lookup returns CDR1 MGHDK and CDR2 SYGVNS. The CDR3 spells CNLGGGNEQFF. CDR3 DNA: TGTAACCTAGGGGGGGGCAATGAGCAGTTCTTC.

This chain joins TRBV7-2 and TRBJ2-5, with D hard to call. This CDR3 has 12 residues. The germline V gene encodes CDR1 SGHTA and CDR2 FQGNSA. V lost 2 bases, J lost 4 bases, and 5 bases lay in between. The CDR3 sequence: CASSLSSETQYF. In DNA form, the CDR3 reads TGTGCCAGCAGCTTATCATCAGAGACCCAGTACTTC.

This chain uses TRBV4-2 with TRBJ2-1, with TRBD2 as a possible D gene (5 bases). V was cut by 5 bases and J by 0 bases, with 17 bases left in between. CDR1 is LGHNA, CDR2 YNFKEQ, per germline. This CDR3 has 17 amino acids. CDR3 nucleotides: TGTGCCAGCAGCTCCCGAAGCGGCATGAGCTCCTACAATGAGCAGTTCTTC. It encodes CASSSRSGMSSYNEQFF.

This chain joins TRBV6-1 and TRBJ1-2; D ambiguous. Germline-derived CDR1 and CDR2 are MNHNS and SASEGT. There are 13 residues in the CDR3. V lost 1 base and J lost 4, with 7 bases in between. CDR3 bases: TGTGCCAGCAGTGAAGGAGACTTCTATGGCTACACCTTC. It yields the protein CASSEGDFYGYTF.